The T cell receptor beta chain under discussion was sequenced for a study of cytomegalovirus exposure and HLA in healthy donors. Germline CDR1 SGHTA, CDR2 FQGNSA. This CDR3 spans 15 amino acids. The PCR had 60 Vbeta and 13 Jbeta primers. In the source study's methods: About 11 million of some 80 million unique TCR beta chains were shared, per a later count. Some clones are missing from TCRdb's copy, which holds only in-frame ones; the method was immunoSEQ multiplex PCR. V, J and clone size are taken as reported in that table, and D and trimming were inferred from the DNA itself. Of approximately 170,000 clones listed, around three quarters are singletons. This clone was seen only a few times. Its antigen is unknown. Study-level points and caveats: Earlier analysis looked at TCR beta V segments, and most were productive about 87% or about 30% of the time. Later work showed greater clonal expansion in HLA-associated TCR beta chains than in equally common others. TCR beta sequences reportedly predicted the HLA-A and HLA-B alleles of most subjects accurately.

The TCR sequence derives from a woman aged 30 to 39 in good health and CMV-seropositive. V usage is TRBV7-2 and J usage is TRBJ2-5; D remains ambiguous. Judging by the DNA end, TRBJ2-7 fits better; the J call may be wrong. The sample comprised PBMCs. The CDR3 DNA reads TGTGCCAGCAGCTTAAAATCTATGTCCAAGTTCGAGCAGTACTTC. Protein: CASSLKSMSKFEQYF.